Below, 8 T cell receptor beta chains from the same sample are listed, as sequenced in a study of vaccination effects on CD4 cells after COVID-19. Measured with immunoSEQ multiplex PCR; TCRdb has only the in-frame clones, and not every one. The table includes approximately 28,000 clones, roughly 80% detected once. Using viral peptide pools, the ViraFEST assay grew out antigen-specific CD4+ T cells prior to sequencing. Cells that had been cultured for 10 days were the source of isolated CD4+ T cells. As their vaccination, participants received two doses of either BNT162b2 or mRNA-1273. These receptors have no known antigen. The sample consisted of CD4+ T cells from PBMCs cultured with SARS-CoV-2 spike peptides, taken after COVID-19 vaccination. Source of these receptors: a human donor who received a COVID-19 vaccine. Some clones in this sample may be carry-over from other donors' samples.

The gene calls are TRBV19 and TRBJ1-1, with D tentatively TRBD1 (6 bases). Trimming took 4 bases from V and 3 from J, leaving 21 bases between them. The germline gives CDR1 LNHDA, CDR2 SQIVND (reference sequence). The CDR3 runs 17 residues. In DNA, the CDR3 is TGTGCCAGTAGTAGGAGGGGTTGGGGGGCCGTCGACACTGAAGCTTTCTTT. It translates to CASSRRGWGAVDTEAFF.

The sample holds one count of this clone. The chain has TRBV11-3 and TRBJ2-1; 8 bases are shared with TRBD1. The J segment lost 5 bases and the V segment lost 1 base, leaving 7 bases of the junction unmatched. This CDR3 spans 16 amino acids. Per germline, CDR1 SGHNT and CDR2 YENEEA. CDR3 residues: CASSLGDRIGNNEQFF. CDR3 nucleotides: TGTGCCAGCAGCTTAGGGGACAGGATCGGCAACAATGAGCAGTTCTTC.

The chain recombines TRBV28 with TRBJ2-1; 14 nucleotides align to TRBD2. The CDR3 is 19 residues long. Germline loops: CDR1 MDHEN, CDR2 SYDVKM. The V and J ends lost 5 bases and 2 bases, in that order; junction bases with no gene match: 11. CDR3 DNA: TGTGCCAGCAGTCCCTGGACTAGCGGGGGGCGGGGCGCCTACAATGAGCAGTTCTTC. This codes for CASSPWTSGGRGAYNEQFF. The full variable domain, rest sourced from reference TRBV28 and TRBJ2-1, is DVKVTQSSRYLVKRTGEKVFLECVQDMDHENMFWYRQDPGLGLRLIYFSYDVKMKEKGDIPEGYSVSREKKERFSLILESASTNQTSMYLCASSPWTSGGRGAYNEQFFGPGTRLTVL.

This clone was found a few times. This chain connects TRBV29-1 to TRBJ2-2; 8 nucleotides match TRBD1. The germline V gene encodes CDR1 SQVTM and CDR2 ANQGSEA. CDR3 size: 14 residues. Unmatched junction bases numbered 6, after V lost 6 bases and J lost 3 bases. CDR3 protein: CSVDRGLDTGELFF. The CDR3 nucleotides read TGCAGCGTCGACAGGGGATTGGACACCGGGGAGCTGTTTTTT.

The rearrangement uses TRBV7-2 and TRBJ2-1; 10 bases are shared with TRBD1. This CDR3 has 15 amino acids. CDR1 SGHTA and CDR2 FQGNSA come from the germline V gene. The trim removed 5 bases at V and 3 bases at J, leaving 4 bases unmatched. CDR3 sequence (DNA): TGTGCCAGCAGCCAGGACAGGGGGATCTACAATGAGCAGTTCTTC. Its protein is CASSQDRGIYNEQFF.

The CDR3 spells CASSYGTGGYEQYV. The CDR3 DNA sequence: TGTGCCAGCAGTTACGGGACAGGAGGCTACGAGCAGTACGTC. The V and J genes are TRBV6-6 and TRBJ2-7; 8 positions agree with TRBD1. The CDR3 runs to 14 residues. V shed 2 bases, J shed 3 bases, and the junction held 3 bases outside the gene matches. Germline V gene data show CDR1 as MNHNY and CDR2 as SVGAGI (reference sequence).

This clone was seen a handful of times. The rearrangement joins TRBV2 to TRBJ1-2; 9 bases map to TRBD1. Germline V gene lookup returns CDR1 SNHLY and CDR2 FYNNEI. The CDR3 consists of 17 residues. Losses at the gene ends were 8 bases for V and 0 bases for J; bases not matched to a gene: 13. In nucleotides, the CDR3 is TGTGCCAGCGAGAACAGGGGGCGCGGGGAGGCTAACTATGGCTACACCTTC. This gives the protein CASENRGRGEANYGYTF. Filled out from reference TRBV2 and TRBJ1-2, the complete variable domain reads EPEVTQTPSHQVTQMGQEVILRCVPISNHLYFYWYRQILGQKVEFLVSFYNNEISEKSEIFDDQFSVERPDGSNFTLKIRSTKLEDSAMYFCASENRGRGEANYGYTFGSGTRLTVV.

The chain carries TRBV29-1 and TRBJ2-1; 9 bases are a match to TRBD2. Germline V CDR1 and CDR2: SQVTM, ANQGSEA. V lost 1 base to trimming and J lost 6 bases; unmatched junction nucleotides: 13. The CDR3 consists of 17 residues. CDR3: CSVEVMAGGRLGNEQFF. CDR3 DNA: TGCAGCGTTGAAGTCATGGCGGGGGGGAGGCTGGGCAATGAGCAGTTCTTC.